These 13 T cell receptor beta chains were all obtained from the same sample, sequenced in a study of T-cell reconstitution after alpha-beta-depleted transplantation in children. Study-wide results and limits: Newly produced T cells mostly provided counts and TCRbeta diversity after one year, as hyperexpanded clones declined.

Unique molecular identifiers were used in preparing the TCRbeta library. TCRdb re-analysed the PCR reads in MiXCR, keeping a single row per CDR3 protein. Here the sample spans around 270,000 distinct CDR3 sequences, roughly 8.2% being singletons. The antigens of these receptors remain unknown. This specimen consisted of peripheral blood, obtained 360 days after TCRalphabeta/CD19-depleted stem cell transplant. Source of these receptors: a female patient between 2 and 10 years old who had a stem cell transplant for Fanconi anemia, so the T cells may come from the graft donor.

This clonotype was seen only a few times. V and J are TRBV25-1 and TRBJ2-7; unclear D gene. This CDR3 contains 11 residues. Germline-derived CDR1 and CDR2 are MGHDK and SYGVNS. With 3 bases removed from V and 5 bases from J, the gap between germline ends came to 5 bases. CDR3 protein: CASSDPHEQYF. Written as DNA, the CDR3 is TGTGCCAGCAGTGACCCCCACGAGCAGTACTTC.

This clonotype was seen only a few times. The gene calls are TRBV18 and TRBJ1-6, with D possibly matching TRBD1 (6 bases). V lost 6 bases and J lost 10, with 16 bases in between. The length of the CDR3 is 14 residues. The germline gives CDR1 KGHSH, CDR2 LQKENI. CDR3 coding DNA: TGTGCCAGCTCCGCCGGGGACAAAGGATCACCCCTCCACTTT. This sequence encodes CASSAGDKGSPLHF. Full variable domain (missing parts from reference TRBV18 and TRBJ1-6): NAGVMQNPRHLVRRRGQEARLRCSPMKGHSHVYWYRQLPEEGLKFMVYLQKENIIDESGMPKERFSAEFPKEGPSILRIQQVVRGDSAAYFCASSAGDKGSPLHFGNGTRLTVT.

This clonotype has a count of ten or more. The V call is TRBV15, the J call TRBJ2-1, with D perhaps matching TRBD1 or TRBD2 (5 bases each). V lost 8 bases and J lost 6, with 23 bases in between. Germline CDR1 is LNHNV and CDR2 is YYDKDF (reference sequence). The CDR3 runs 16 residues. CDR3 sequence reads: CATETPLGYGANEQFF. The CDR3 DNA reads as TGTGCCACCGAGACCCCTTTAGGGTACGGGGCCAATGAGCAGTTCTTC.

This clonotype was observed many times. The chain couples TRBV6-5 to TRBJ2-2; D remains unclear. The CDR3 sequence is 13 residues long. V was trimmed by 8 bases and J by 4 bases, leaving 11 bases between them. Germline-derived CDR1 and CDR2 are MNHEY and SVGAGI. The CDR3 DNA reads as TGTGCCAGCCACTCGAGGTCCACCGGGGAGCTGTTTTTT. This encodes CASHSRSTGELFF.

At least ten counts were recorded for this clonotype. The chain is built from TRBV7-9 and TRBJ2-1; D is possibly TRBD2 (6 bases). The germline V gene encodes CDR1 SEHNR and CDR2 FQNEAQ (reference sequence). V lost 1 base and J 0 bases, leaving 19 bases between the germline ends. The CDR3 contains 19 residues. CDR3 protein: CASSLEGAGSTSSYNEQFF. CDR3 coding DNA: TGTGCCAGCAGCTTAGAAGGGGCGGGAAGCACAAGCTCCTACAATGAGCAGTTCTTC.

This clonotype was observed at least ten times. The V call is TRBV5-1, the J call TRBJ2-5; the match to TRBD2 covers 9 bases. The germline gives CDR1 SGHRS, CDR2 YFSETQ. This CDR3 spans 15 amino acids. V lost 1 base, J lost 0 bases, and 1 base stayed unmatched. CDR3 residues: CASSLTSGYQETQYF. The CDR3, as DNA: TGCGCCAGCAGCTTGACTAGCGGGTACCAAGAGACCCAGTACTTC. Complete variable domain (other parts from reference TRBV5-1 and TRBJ2-5): KAGVTQTPRYLIKTRGQQVTLSCSPISGHRSVSWYQQTPGQGLQFLFEYFSETQRNKGNFPGRFSGRQFSNSRSEMNVSTLELGDSALYLCASSLTSGYQETQYFGPGTRLLVL.

This clonotype has a handful of counts. CDR3 protein: CATSRDRGTGELFF. The CDR3 DNA follows: TGTGCCACCAGCAGAGATCGTGGGACCGGGGAGCTGTTTTTT. This chain links TRBV15 with TRBJ2-2; D call uncertain. The V gene's germline CDR1 is LNHNV and CDR2 YYDKDF (reference sequence). The CDR3 is 14 amino acids. The ends were cut back, 0 bases at V and 5 bases at J, with 7 bases in the middle.

This clonotype was detected many times. This chain links TRBV7-3 with TRBJ2-4, with 10 bases fitting TRBD2. Per germline, CDR1 SGHTA and CDR2 FQGTGA. This CDR3 is built from 20 residues. V gave up 2 bases and J gave up 0 bases; unmatched junction bases: 13. The CDR3 DNA sequence: TGTGCCAGCAGCTTACCCCCTATTAGCGGGAGGTTTCTAGCCAAAAACATTCAGTACTTC. Its protein is CASSLPPISGRFLAKNIQYF.

This CDR3 is CASSLASRGYTF. CDR3 coding DNA: TGTGCCAGCAGCTTAGCTTCACGGGGCTACACCTTC. The chain has TRBV7-9 and TRBJ1-2; D is ambiguous. V was cut by 0 bases and J by 8 bases, with 7 bases left in between. Germline values: CDR1 SEHNR, CDR2 FQNEAQ (reference sequence). The CDR3 sequence is 12 residues long. The full variable domain, rest sourced from reference TRBV7-9 and TRBJ1-2, is DTGVSQNPRHKITKRGQNVTFRCDPISEHNRLYWYRQTLGQGPEFLTYFQNEAQLEKSRLLSDRFSAERPKGSFSTLEIQRTEQGDSAMYLCASSLASRGYTFGSGTRLTVV.

This clonotype has just a few counts. The chain joins TRBV4-1 to TRBJ2-7; TRBD1 matches 7 bases. After removal of 2 bases from V and 2 bases from J, the junction contained 3 bases not matched to a gene. Per germline, CDR1 MGHRA and CDR2 YSYEKL. CDR3 length equals 14 residues. The CDR3 bases are TGCGCCAGCAGCCAACGGGACAGAACCTACGAGCAGTACTTC. This encodes CASSQRDRTYEQYF.

This clonotype appeared many times. V and J are TRBV28 and TRBJ2-3; the D gene is possibly TRBD2 (8 bases). Deletions cut 2 bases from V and 6 bases from J, with 18 bases between. CDR1 and CDR2 from the germline V gene are MDHEN and SYDVKM. The CDR3 is 16 amino acids. The CDR3 DNA sequence: TGTGCCAGCAGTTTAATACAGGGGACGGGAGGGGATACGCAGTATTTT. This translates into CASSLIQGTGGDTQYF.

This clonotype appeared many times. The chain joins TRBV6-5 to TRBJ1-1, with D possibly being TRBD1 (5 bases). The CDR3 runs to 12 residues. Trimming took off 6 bases at V and 4 bases at J, with 9 bases between the two ends. Germline values: CDR1 MNHEY, CDR2 SVGAGI. The CDR3 sequence is CASSRGPTEAFF. The DNA for the CDR3 is TGTGCCAGCAGCCGGGGACCCACTGAAGCTTTCTTT.

This clonotype was counted many times. The rearrangement joins TRBV7-2 to TRBJ2-5, with TRBD2 matching 9 bases. This CDR3 has 16 residues. Germline V lookup: CDR1 SGHTA, CDR2 FQGNSA. V shed 1 base and J 9 bases; nucleotides not matched to a gene: 12. CDR3 bases: TGTGCCAGCAGCTTAGATGCGGGGGGGGCAATAAGGCCCCAGTACTTC. Protein sequence: CASSLDAGGAIRPQYF.